These T cell receptor beta chains were read from a single sample in a study of T cell repertoires in ileal Crohn's disease. Clones were read by immunoSEQ multiplex PCR, and TCRdb kept only the in-frame ones, dropping some. The sample consists of about 5,600 clones, around 82% of them appearing once. The sample was ileal tissue. Receptors originate from an adult with Crohn's disease. CDR3s include the opening cysteine and the closing phenylalanine or tryptophan. The D gene is left open where the match is weak. Clone size is not always given. Where it is, it says once, few, many or a class for expanded clones.

d_gene,j_gene,abundance,v_gene,CDR3nt,CDR3aa
.,TRBJ1-2,.,TRBV6-1,TGTGCCCTGGGCGACAGACCCTATGGCTACACCTTC,CALGDRPYGYTF
.,TRBJ1-5,.,TRBV2,TGTGCCAGCAGTGAACGGGAGGGTTTCAATCAGCCCCAGCATTTT,CASSEREGFNQPQHF
.,TRBJ1-5,.,TRBV5-5,TGTGCCAGCAGCTCATCGGTGCATAATCAGCCCCAGCATTTT,CASSSSVHNQPQHF
.,TRBJ2-7,once,TRBV18,TGTGCCAGCTCACCAAGGACAGATTACGAGCAGTACTTC,CASSPRTDYEQYF
.,TRBJ2-6,once,TRBV5-6,TGTGCCAGCAGCTTGGCGACAGTTCTTGGGGCCAACGTCCTGACTTTC,CASSLATVLGANVLTF
.,TRBJ1-3,.,TRBV15,TGTGCCACCAGAGACAAGAGGGATGACTCTGGAAACACCATATATTTT,CATRDKRDDSGNTIYF
.,TRBJ1-2,.,TRBV6-4,TGTGCCAGCAGTGTCTCCAGAACCGGGAGTATCTATGGCCACACCTTC,CASSVSRTGSIYGHTF
TRBD2,TRBJ2-1,.,TRBV27,TGTGCCAGCAGTAATAGAGTAGCGGGGCATGAGCAGTTCTTC,CASSNRVAGHEQFF
.,TRBJ2-3,few,TRBV6-4,TGTGCCAGCAGTGACTCGGTAGACACAGATACGCAGTATTTT,CASSDSVDTDTQYF
TRBD2,TRBJ2-3,.,TRBV2,TGTGCCAGCAACTTAGCGGGGGGGACAGATACGCAGTATTTT,CASNLAGGTDTQYF
.,TRBJ1-1,.,TRBV28,TGTGCCAGCAGTTTAGGGGGACTATCGAGTTTGAACACTGAAGCTTTCTTT,CASSLGGLSSLNTEAFF
TRBD2,TRBJ2-7,.,TRBV6-5,TGTGCCAGCAGAGAACTAGCGGGGGGCCCCTACGAGCAGTACTTC,CASRELAGGPYEQYF
.,TRBJ1-1,.,TRBV2,TGTGCCAGCAGTGGTCAGGGAAACACTGAAGCTTTCTTT,CASSGQGNTEAFF
.,TRBJ1-5,.,TRBV10-3,TGTGCCATCAGTTGGACTGCGAAAGAGCCCCAGCATTTT,CAISWTAKEPQHF
TRBD1,TRBJ1-4,.,TRBV19,TGTGCCAGGACAGGGCTAACGGGTGAAAAACTGTTTTTT,CARTGLTGEKLFF
.,TRBJ1-1,.,TRBV28,TGTGCCAGCAGTTTATTTTGGGGAGGGAGCACTGAAGCTTTCTTT,CASSLFWGGSTEAFF
TRBD2,TRBJ2-3,.,TRBV5-4,TGTGCCAGCAGCTTGGCCCAGCGGGGGGGTGCAGATACGCAGTATTTT,CASSLAQRGGADTQYF
TRBD2,TRBJ2-1,.,TRBV5-4,TGTGCCAGCAGCTTCCCCGAGCGGGGGGGCTTGGTCTTC,CASSFPERGGLVF
TRBD1,TRBJ2-7,.,TRBV6-1,TGTGCCAGCAGTGACCGCTGGACAGGGAAGTACGAGCAGTACTTC,CASSDRWTGKYEQYF
TRBD1,TRBJ2-7,.,TRBV7-9,TGTGCCAGCAGCTACGGGACAGGGGACTCCTACGAGCAGTACTTC,CASSYGTGDSYEQYF